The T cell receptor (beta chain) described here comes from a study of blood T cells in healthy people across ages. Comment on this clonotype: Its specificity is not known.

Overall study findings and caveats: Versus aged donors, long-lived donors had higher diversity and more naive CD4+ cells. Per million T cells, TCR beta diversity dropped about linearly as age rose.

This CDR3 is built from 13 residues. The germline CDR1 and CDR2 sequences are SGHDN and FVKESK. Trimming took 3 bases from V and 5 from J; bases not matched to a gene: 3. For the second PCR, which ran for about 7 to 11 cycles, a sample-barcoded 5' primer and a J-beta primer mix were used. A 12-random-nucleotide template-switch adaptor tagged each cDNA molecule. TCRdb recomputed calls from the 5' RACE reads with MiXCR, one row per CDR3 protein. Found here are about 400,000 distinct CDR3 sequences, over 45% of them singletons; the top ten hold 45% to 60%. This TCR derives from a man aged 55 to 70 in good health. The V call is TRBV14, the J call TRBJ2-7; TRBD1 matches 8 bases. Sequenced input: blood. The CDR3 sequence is CASSQYRGNEQYF. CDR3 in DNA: TGTGCCAGCAGCCAGTACAGGGGGAACGAGCAGTACTTC.